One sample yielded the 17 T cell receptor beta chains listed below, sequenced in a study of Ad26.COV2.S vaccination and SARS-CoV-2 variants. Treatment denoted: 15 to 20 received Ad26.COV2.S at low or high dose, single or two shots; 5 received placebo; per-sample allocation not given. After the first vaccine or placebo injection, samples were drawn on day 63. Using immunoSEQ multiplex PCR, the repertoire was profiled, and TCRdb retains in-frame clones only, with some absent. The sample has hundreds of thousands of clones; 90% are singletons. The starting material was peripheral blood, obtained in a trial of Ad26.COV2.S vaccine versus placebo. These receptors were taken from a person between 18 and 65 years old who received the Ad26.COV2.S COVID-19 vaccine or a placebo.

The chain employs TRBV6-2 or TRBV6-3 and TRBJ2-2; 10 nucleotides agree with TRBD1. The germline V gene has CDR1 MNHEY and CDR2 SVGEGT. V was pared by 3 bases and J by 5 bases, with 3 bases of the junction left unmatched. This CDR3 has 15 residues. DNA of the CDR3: TGTGCCAGCAGTTATGGGACAGGGGAAACCGGGGAGCTGTTTTTT. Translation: CASSYGTGETGELFF.

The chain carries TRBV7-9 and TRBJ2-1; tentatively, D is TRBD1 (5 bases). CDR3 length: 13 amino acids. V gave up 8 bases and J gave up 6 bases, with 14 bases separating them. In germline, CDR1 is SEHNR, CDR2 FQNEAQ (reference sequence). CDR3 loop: CASVPGQGNEQFF. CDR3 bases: TGTGCCAGCGTCCCCGGCCAGGGCAATGAGCAGTTCTTC.

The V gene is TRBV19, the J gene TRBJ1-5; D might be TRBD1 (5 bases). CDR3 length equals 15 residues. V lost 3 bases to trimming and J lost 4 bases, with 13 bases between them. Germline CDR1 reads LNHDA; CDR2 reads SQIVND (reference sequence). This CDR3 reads CASSILFGGNQPQHF. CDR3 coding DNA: TGTGCCAGTAGTATTTTATTCGGGGGAAATCAGCCCCAGCATTTT. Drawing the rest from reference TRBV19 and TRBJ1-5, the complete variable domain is DGGITQSPKYLFRKEGQNVTLSCEQNLNHDAMYWYRQDPGQGLRLIYYSQIVNDFQKGDIAEGYSVSREKKESFPLTVTSAQKNPTAFYLCASSILFGGNQPQHFGDGTRLSIL.

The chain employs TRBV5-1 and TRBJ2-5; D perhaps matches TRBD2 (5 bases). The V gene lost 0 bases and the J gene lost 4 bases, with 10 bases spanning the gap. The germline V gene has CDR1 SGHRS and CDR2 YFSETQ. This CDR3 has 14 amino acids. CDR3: CASSLAPSRETQYF. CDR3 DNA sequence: TGCGCCAGCAGCTTGGCTCCTAGCAGAGAGACCCAGTACTTC.

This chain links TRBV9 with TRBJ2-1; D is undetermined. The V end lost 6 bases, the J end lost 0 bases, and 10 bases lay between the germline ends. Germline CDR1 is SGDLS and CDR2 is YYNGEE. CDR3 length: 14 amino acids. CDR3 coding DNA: TGTGCCAGCAACCCCGAGAGCTCCTACAATGAGCAGTTCTTC. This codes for CASNPESSYNEQFF.

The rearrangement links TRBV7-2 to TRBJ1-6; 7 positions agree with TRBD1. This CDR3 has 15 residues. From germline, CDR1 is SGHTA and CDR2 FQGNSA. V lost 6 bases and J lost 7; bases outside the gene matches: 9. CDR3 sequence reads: CASSDRESRNSPLHF. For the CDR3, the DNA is TGTGCCAGCAGTGACAGGGAAAGTAGGAATTCACCCCTCCACTTT.

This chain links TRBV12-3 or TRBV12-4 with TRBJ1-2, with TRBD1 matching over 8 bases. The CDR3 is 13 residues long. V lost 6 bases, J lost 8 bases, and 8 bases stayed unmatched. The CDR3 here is CASSLQGVHGYTF. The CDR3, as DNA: TGTGCCAGCAGCCTACAGGGGGTCCACGGCTACACCTTC.

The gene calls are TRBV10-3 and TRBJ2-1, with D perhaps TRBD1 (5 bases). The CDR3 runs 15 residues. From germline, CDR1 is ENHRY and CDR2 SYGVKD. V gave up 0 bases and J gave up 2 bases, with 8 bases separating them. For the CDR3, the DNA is TGTGCCATCAGTGAGTCCCCACAGGCCTACAATGAGCAGTTCTTC. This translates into CAISESPQAYNEQFF.

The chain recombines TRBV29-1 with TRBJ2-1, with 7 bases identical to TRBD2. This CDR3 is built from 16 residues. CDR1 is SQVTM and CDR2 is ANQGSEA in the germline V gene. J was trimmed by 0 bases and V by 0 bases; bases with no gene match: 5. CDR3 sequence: CSVEDPGEGSYNEQFF. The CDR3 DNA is TGCAGCGTTGAAGATCCGGGGGAGGGCTCCTACAATGAGCAGTTCTTC.

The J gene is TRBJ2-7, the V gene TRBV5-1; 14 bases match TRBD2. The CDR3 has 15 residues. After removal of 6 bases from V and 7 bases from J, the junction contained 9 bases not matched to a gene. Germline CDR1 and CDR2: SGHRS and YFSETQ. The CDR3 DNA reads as TGCGCCAGCAAGCCCGGCGGACTAGCGGGAGGAGAGCAGTACTTC. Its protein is CASKPGGLAGGEQYF.

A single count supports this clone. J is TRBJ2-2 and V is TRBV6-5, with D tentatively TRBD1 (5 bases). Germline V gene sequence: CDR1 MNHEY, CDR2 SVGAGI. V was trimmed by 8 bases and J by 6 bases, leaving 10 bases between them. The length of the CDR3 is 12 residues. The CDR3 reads CASRLGPGELFF. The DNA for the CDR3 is TGTGCCAGCCGATTGGGGCCCGGGGAGCTGTTTTTT.

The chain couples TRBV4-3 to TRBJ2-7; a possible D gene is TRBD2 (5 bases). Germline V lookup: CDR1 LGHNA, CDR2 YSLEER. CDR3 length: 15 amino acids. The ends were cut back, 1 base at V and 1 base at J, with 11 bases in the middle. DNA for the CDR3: TGCGCCAGCAGCCAAGGAGCGGACTCGTCCTACGAGCAGTACTTC. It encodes CASSQGADSSYEQYF.

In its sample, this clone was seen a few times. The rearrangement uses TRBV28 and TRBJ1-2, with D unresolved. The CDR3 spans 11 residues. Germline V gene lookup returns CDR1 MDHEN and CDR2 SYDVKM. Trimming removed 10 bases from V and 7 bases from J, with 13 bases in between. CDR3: CATRPGGGYTF. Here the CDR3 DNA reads TGTGCCACCCGACCGGGTGGTGGCTACACCTTC.

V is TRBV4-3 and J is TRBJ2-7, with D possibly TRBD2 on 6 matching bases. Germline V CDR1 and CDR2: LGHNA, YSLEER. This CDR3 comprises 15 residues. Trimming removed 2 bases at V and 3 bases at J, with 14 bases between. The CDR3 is CASSQTIGGFYEQYF. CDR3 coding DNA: TGCGCCAGCAGCCAAACGATTGGAGGGTTCTACGAGCAGTACTTC.

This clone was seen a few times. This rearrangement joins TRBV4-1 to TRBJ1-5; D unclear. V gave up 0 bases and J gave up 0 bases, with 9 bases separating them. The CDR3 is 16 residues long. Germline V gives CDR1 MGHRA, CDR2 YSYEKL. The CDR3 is CASSQERLNSNQPQHF. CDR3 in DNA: TGCGCCAGCAGCCAAGAAAGGCTGAATAGCAATCAGCCCCAGCATTTT.

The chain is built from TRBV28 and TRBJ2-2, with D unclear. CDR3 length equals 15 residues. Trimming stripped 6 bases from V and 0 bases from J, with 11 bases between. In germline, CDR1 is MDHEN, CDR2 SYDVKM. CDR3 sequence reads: CASRTSSANTGELFF. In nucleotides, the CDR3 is TGTGCCAGCAGGACAAGCTCCGCGAACACCGGGGAGCTGTTTTTT.

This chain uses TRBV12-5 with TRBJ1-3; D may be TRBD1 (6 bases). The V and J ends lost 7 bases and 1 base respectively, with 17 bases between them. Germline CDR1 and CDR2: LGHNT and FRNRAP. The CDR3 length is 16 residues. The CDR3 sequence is CASAPPNRESGNTIYF. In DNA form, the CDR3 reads TGTGCTAGTGCCCCACCAAACAGGGAGTCTGGAAACACCATATATTTT.